This TCR beta chain derives from a study of OX40 agonist ivuxolimab in advanced cancers. Study-level background: Patients with prior anti-PD-1, anti-PD-L1 or anti-CTLA-4 therapy were eligible; approximately 37% had some.

Some clones are missing from TCRdb's copy, which holds only in-frame ones; the method was immunoSEQ multiplex PCR. The sample yields over 70,000 clones, about 92% seen once. The CDR3 totals 14 residues. The germline gives CDR1 LNHDA, CDR2 SQIVND (reference sequence). V was clipped by 3 bases and J by 7 bases, with 16 bases between them. Sequencing was performed on CD4+ or CD8+ T cells sorted from blood, taken in a trial of the OX40 agonist ivuxolimab. V is TRBV19 and J is TRBJ2-7, with D possibly being TRBD2 (5 bases). This TCR was recovered from an adult with an advanced solid tumor such as melanoma, head and neck, liver or kidney cancer. Here the CDR3 reads CASSIAGGRREQYF. The CDR3 DNA sequence: TGTGCCAGTAGTATCGCTGGTGGGAGAAGGGAGCAGTACTTC.